The 7 T cell receptor beta chains reported below all come from one sample, sequenced in a study of blood T cells in healthy people across ages. Sample-barcoded 5' priming and a J-beta primer mix drove a second PCR of roughly 6 to 12 cycles. Each CDR3 protein is one row after TCRdb ran MiXCR on the 5' RACE reads. The data hold some 920,000 distinct CDR3 sequences, with roughly half observed a single time. Sequenced input: blood. The receptors stem from a woman aged 60-75 years in good health.

V and J are TRBV12-3 or TRBV12-4 and TRBJ1-1; D may be TRBD1 (6 bases). This CDR3 is 15 amino acids long. V was shortened by 7 bases and J by 5 bases, with 20 bases between the two germline ends. This CDR3 reads CASKRTVLGGTEAFF. Written as DNA, the CDR3 is TGTGCCAGCAAAAGGACAGTCTTGGGTGGTACTGAAGCTTTCTTT.

The sample holds a few counts of this clonotype. The J gene is TRBJ2-7, the V gene TRBV9; a possible D gene is TRBD1 (6 bases). Deletions cut 0 bases from V and 3 bases from J, with 16 bases between. This CDR3 is built from 16 residues. Germline values: CDR1 SGDLS, CDR2 YYNGEE. This CDR3 reads CASSVALAGAFYEQYF. The CDR3 bases are TGTGCCAGCAGCGTAGCTTTGGCAGGGGCCTTCTACGAGCAGTACTTC.

This clonotype has more than one count but fewer than ten. The chain combines TRBV7-2 with TRBJ2-6; D not resolved. V lost 5 bases and J 4 bases, leaving 15 bases between the germline ends. In germline, CDR1 is SGHTA, CDR2 FQGNSA. There are 16 residues in the CDR3. The CDR3 region is CASSPAFVSGANVLTF. For the CDR3, the DNA is TGTGCCAGCAGCCCGGCCTTTGTTTCGGGGGCCAACGTCCTGACTTTC.

In its sample, this clonotype was seen a few times. The chain couples TRBV12-3 or TRBV12-4 to TRBJ1-1; 7 nucleotides align to TRBD1. The CDR3 totals 15 residues. The V and J ends lost 8 bases and 2 bases, in that order; junction bases with no gene match: 11. In DNA form, the CDR3 reads TGTGCCAGCTCGAGTCAGGGGGTGGTAAACACTGAAGCTTTCTTT. It is translated as CASSSQGVVNTEAFF.

This clonotype was seen only a few times. J is TRBJ2-7 and V is TRBV11-2, with 9 bases identical to TRBD2. Germline V gene data show CDR1 as SGHAT and CDR2 as FQNNGV. The CDR3 is 22 residues long. The V segment lost 0 bases and the J segment 1 base; nucleotides outside the gene matches: 22. The CDR3 bases are TGTGCCAGCAGCTTAGACTTTTGGCGACTGACTAAGCGGGAGGAAAGATCCTACGAGCAGTACTTC. It encodes CASSLDFWRLTKREERSYEQYF. The full variable domain, in which reference TRBV11-2 and TRBJ2-7 provide the parts outside the CDR3, is EAGVAQSPRYKIIEKRQSVAFWCNPISGHATLYWYQQILGQGPKLLIQFQNNGVVDDSQLPKDRFSAERLKGVDSTLKIQPAKLEDSAVYLCASSLDFWRLTKREERSYEQYFGPGTRLTVT.

The V gene is TRBV18, the J gene TRBJ2-3, with TRBD2 identical over 8 bases. Germline CDR1 is KGHSH and CDR2 is LQKENI. With 2 bases clipped from V and 7 bases from J, the junction kept 11 bases outside the gene matches. The CDR3 has 16 residues. CDR3 nucleotides: TGTGCCAGCTCACCAACCCTCGGGACTAGTCCAAATACGCAGTATTTT. This codes for CASSPTLGTSPNTQYF.

The rearrangement uses TRBV27 and TRBJ2-1, with 10 bases lining up with TRBD2. The CDR3 consists of 17 residues. From germline, CDR1 is MNHEY and CDR2 SMNVEV (reference sequence). J was trimmed by 2 bases and V by 0 bases; bases with no gene match: 4. CDR3 sequence: CASSLSIGLAAYNEQFF. CDR3 DNA sequence: TGTGCCAGCAGTTTATCGATCGGACTAGCGGCCTACAATGAGCAGTTCTTC.